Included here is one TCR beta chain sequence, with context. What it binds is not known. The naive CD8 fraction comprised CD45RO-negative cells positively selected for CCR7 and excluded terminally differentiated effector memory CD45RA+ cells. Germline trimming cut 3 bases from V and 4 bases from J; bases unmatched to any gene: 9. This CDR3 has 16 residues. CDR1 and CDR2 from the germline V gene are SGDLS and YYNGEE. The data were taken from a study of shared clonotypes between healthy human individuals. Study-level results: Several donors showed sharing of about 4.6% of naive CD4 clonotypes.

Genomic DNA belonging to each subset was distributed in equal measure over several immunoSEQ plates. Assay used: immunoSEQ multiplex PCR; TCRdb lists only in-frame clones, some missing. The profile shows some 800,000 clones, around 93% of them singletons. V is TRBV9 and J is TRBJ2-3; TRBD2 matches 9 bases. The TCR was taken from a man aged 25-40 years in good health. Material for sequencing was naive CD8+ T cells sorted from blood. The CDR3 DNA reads TGTGCCAGCAGCGAAGAAATAGCGGGAGTTGCAGATACGCAGTATTTT. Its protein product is CASSEEIAGVADTQYF.